This T cell receptor beta chain came from a study of T cells after yellow fever vaccination. One entry per CDR3 protein results from TCRdb running MiXCR on the 5' RACE reads. The sample includes hundreds of thousands of distinct CDR3 sequences, about 19% of them seen just once. There are 15 residues in the CDR3. Trimming stripped 7 bases from V and 7 bases from J, with 22 bases between. This receptor was obtained from a man aged 18 to 35 who received the YFV17D yellow fever vaccine. The specimen was PBMCs, collected before the yellow fever booster vaccination. V and J are TRBV12-3 or TRBV12-4 and TRBJ1-2; TRBD1 might be the D (5 bases). As DNA, the CDR3 is TGTGCCAGCACTCAAAGCCGGGGCCGCCCCTTTGGCTACACCTTC. Translating gives CASTQSRGRPFGYTF.